This T cell receptor beta chain was profiled in a study of T-cell reconstitution after alpha-beta-depleted transplantation in children (dated by TCRdb to the mid-2010s). A note on the overall study: The study quantitatively tracked T-cell immune reconstitution after TCRalphabeta/CD19-depleted allogeneic hematopoietic cell transplantation in children using TCR repertoire profiling.

From a lookup of the germline V gene (reference sequence), CDR1 and CDR2 are LNHNV and YYDKDF. The CDR3 holds 13 amino acids from the cysteine to the phenylalanine. Only CDR3 DNA is held: 39 bases, read in frame from base 1. Library method: PCR. Sequencer: Illumina HiSeq 2500. To normalize quantification of the TCRbeta repertoire, the TCR libraries were built with molecular barcoding that relied on unique molecular identifiers. TCRdb cleaned the public reads at Q25 with fastp, built clones with MiXCR and kept in-frame beta chains. Rows matching on CDR3 protein sequence are summarized as one entry with the most common DNA and genes. The sample yields more than 450,000 distinct CDR3 sequences; around 20% were counted once. Together, the top ten hold 3.3% of the sample. This clonotype has just a few counts. Its recognized antigen is unknown. Germline and junction disagree at one end, which may indicate a read error.

The source is a human donor who donated a stem cell graft to a child with acute lymphoblastic leukemia. Here the sequenced sample was PBMCs from the stem cell graft donor, taken from the stem cell graft. Here the chain combines TRBV15 and TRBJ1-6; the D gene lacks a confident call. The CDR3 sequence is CATSSDSLSALHF. DNA sequence: TGTGCCACCAGCAGCGACTCTCTTTCAGCCCTCCACTTT.